The entry below describes one TCR beta chain. Its specificity is not known. Germline V CDR1 and CDR2: SGHTA, FQGNSA. Trimming removed 5 bases from V and 7 bases from J, with 17 bases in between. The length of the CDR3 is 15 residues. The sample belongs to a study of cytomegalovirus exposure and HLA in healthy donors. Regarding the study as a whole: Apart from CMV serostatus, no immune exposure information was available.

This PCR relied on a set of 60 Vbeta primers and 13 Jbeta primers. The table came from immunoSEQ multiplex PCR; TCRdb's copy has only in-frame clones and leaves some out. The sample holds about 140,000 clones, 80% seen once. Sequenced material: PBMCs. The J gene is TRBJ1-4, the V gene TRBV7-2; D remains unclear. This clonotype was sampled from a man between 25 and 39 years old in good health and CMV-seronegative. CDR3 sequence: CASSPSLARIEKLFF. The CDR3, as DNA: TGTGCCAGCAGCCCCTCTTTGGCTCGAATTGAAAAACTGTTTTTT.